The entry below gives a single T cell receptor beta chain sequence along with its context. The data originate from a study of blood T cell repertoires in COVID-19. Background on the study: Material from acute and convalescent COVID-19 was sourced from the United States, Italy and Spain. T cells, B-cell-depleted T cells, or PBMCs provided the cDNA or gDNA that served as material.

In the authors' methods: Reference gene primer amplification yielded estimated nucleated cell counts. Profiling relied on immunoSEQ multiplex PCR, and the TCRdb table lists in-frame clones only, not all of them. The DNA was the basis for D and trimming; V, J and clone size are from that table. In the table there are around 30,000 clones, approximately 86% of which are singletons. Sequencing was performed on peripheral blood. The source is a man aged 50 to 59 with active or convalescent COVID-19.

CDR3 in amino acids: CSASSLKSGTDTQYF. The CDR3, as DNA: TGCAGTGCTAGTTCGCTAAAGTCGGGCACAGATACGCAGTATTTT. The V call is TRBV20-1, the J call TRBJ2-3, with D uncertain. This CDR3 has 15 residues. Germline CDR1 and CDR2: DFQATT and SNEGSKA (reference sequence). V was clipped by 3 bases and J by 1 base, with 14 bases between them.